The rows below give T cell receptor beta chains drawn from one sample of a study of blood T cell repertoires in COVID-19. Only in-frame clones appear in the TCRdb table, and some are missing; sequencing was by immunoSEQ multiplex PCR. Of 55,000 to 80,000 clones in the sample, 75% to 90% were seen once. Sequencing used peripheral blood. These receptors were taken from a human donor in a cohort sampled during active COVID-19. CDR3s include the opening cysteine and the closing phenylalanine or tryptophan. D genes are given only for firm matches. Where a row states a size, it is once, few, many or the class of an expanded clone; other rows omit it.

abundance: .; v_gene: TRBV18; d_gene: TRBD1; j_gene: TRBJ1-1; CDR3aa: CASWTGMNTEAFF; CDR3nt: TGTGCCAGCTGGACAGGGATGAACACTGAAGCTTTCTTT
abundance: .; v_gene: TRBV29-1; d_gene: TRBD1; j_gene: TRBJ1-3; CDR3aa: CSVTSQGAASGNTIYF; CDR3nt: TGCAGCGTGACCTCCCAGGGGGCCGCCTCTGGAAACACCATATATTTT
abundance: .; v_gene: TRBV10-1; d_gene: .; j_gene: TRBJ2-3; CDR3aa: CATTDKSSTDTQYF; CDR3nt: TGCGCCACGACAGACAAGTCCAGCACAGATACGCAGTATTTT
abundance: .; v_gene: TRBV3-1/TRBV3-2; d_gene: TRBD1; j_gene: TRBJ1-2; CDR3aa: CASSHRDRAGGYTF; CDR3nt: TGTGCCAGCAGCCACCGGGACAGGGCTGGTGGCTACACCTTC
abundance: .; v_gene: TRBV28; d_gene: .; j_gene: TRBJ2-7; CDR3aa: CASSIRTRGGEQYF; CDR3nt: TGTGCCAGCAGTATACGTACGCGGGGCGGCGAGCAGTACTTC
abundance: .; v_gene: TRBV7-6; d_gene: TRBD2; j_gene: TRBJ2-1; CDR3aa: CASSLAGLAGRNSYNEQFF; CDR3nt: TGTGCCAGCAGCTTAGCGGGGCTAGCGGGACGTAACTCCTACAATGAGCAGTTCTTC
abundance: .; v_gene: TRBV24-1; d_gene: .; j_gene: TRBJ1-5; CDR3aa: CATSVSSNQPQHF; CDR3nt: TGTGCCACCAGTGTGAGCAGCAATCAGCCCCAGCATTTT
abundance: .; v_gene: TRBV27; d_gene: TRBD1; j_gene: TRBJ1-5; CDR3aa: CASSSQHRGNNQPQHF; CDR3nt: TGTGCCAGCAGTTCCCAGCACAGGGGAAATAATCAGCCCCAGCATTTT
abundance: .; v_gene: TRBV18; d_gene: .; j_gene: TRBJ1-1; CDR3aa: CASWGRGLDTEAFF; CDR3nt: TGTGCCAGCTGGGGAAGGGGTTTAGACACTGAAGCTTTCTTT
abundance: .; v_gene: TRBV7-2; d_gene: TRBD2; j_gene: TRBJ2-5; CDR3aa: CASSRPATSVGLETQYF; CDR3nt: TGTGCCAGCAGCCGCCCTGCGACTAGCGTGGGATTGGAGACCCAGTACTTC
abundance: .; v_gene: TRBV6-5; d_gene: .; j_gene: TRBJ1-4; CDR3aa: CASSYSGPPLWLFF; CDR3nt: TGTGCCAGCAGTTACTCCGGTCCACCGCTTTGGCTGTTTTTT
abundance: .; v_gene: TRBV6-6; d_gene: .; j_gene: TRBJ1-2; CDR3aa: CASSYRTAYGYTF; CDR3nt: TGTGCCAGCAGTTACCGGACAGCCTATGGCTACACCTTC
abundance: .; v_gene: TRBV7-9; d_gene: .; j_gene: TRBJ2-3; CDR3aa: CASSLVSGGTDTQYF; CDR3nt: TGTGCCAGCAGCTTAGTCAGCGGAGGCACAGATACGCAGTATTTT
abundance: .; v_gene: TRBV28; d_gene: .; j_gene: TRBJ1-1; CDR3aa: CASSLPGNTEAFF; CDR3nt: TGTGCCAGCAGTTTACCAGGGAACACTGAAGCTTTCTTT
abundance: .; v_gene: TRBV15; d_gene: .; j_gene: TRBJ2-1; CDR3aa: CATSSVDSYNEQFF; CDR3nt: TGTGCCACCAGCAGCGTCGACAGCTACAATGAGCAGTTCTTC
abundance: .; v_gene: TRBV11-2; d_gene: TRBD1; j_gene: TRBJ1-6; CDR3aa: CASRETGDGSPLHF; CDR3nt: TGTGCCAGCAGGGAAACAGGGGACGGCTCACCCCTCCACTTT
abundance: .; v_gene: TRBV28; d_gene: .; j_gene: TRBJ1-2; CDR3aa: CASSLQGDYGYTF; CDR3nt: TGTGCCAGCAGTCTACAGGGTGACTATGGCTACACCTTC
abundance: few; v_gene: TRBV25-1; d_gene: TRBD1; j_gene: TRBJ1-2; CDR3aa: CASSESGQTTIFF; CDR3nt: TGTGCCAGCAGTGAATCGGGACAGACAACGATCTTTTTC
abundance: few; v_gene: TRBV12-5; d_gene: .; j_gene: TRBJ2-2; CDR3aa: CASKGSWTGELFF; CDR3nt: TGTGCTAGTAAAGGGAGTTGGACCGGGGAGCTGTTTTTT
abundance: .; v_gene: TRBV7-9; d_gene: TRBD2; j_gene: TRBJ2-5; CDR3aa: CASSQGLAEQETQYF; CDR3nt: TGTGCCAGCAGTCAAGGACTAGCGGAACAAGAGACCCAGTACTTC
abundance: once; v_gene: TRBV5-1; d_gene: .; j_gene: TRBJ1-4; CDR3aa: CASTYSGGLNEKLFF; CDR3nt: TGCGCCAGCACCTACTCGGGAGGCCTTAATGAAAAACTGTTTTTT
abundance: .; v_gene: TRBV5-1; d_gene: TRBD1; j_gene: TRBJ2-3; CDR3aa: CASSGGDRPQYF; CDR3nt: TGCGCCAGCAGCGGTGGGGACAGGCCGCAGTATTTT
abundance: .; v_gene: TRBV3-1/TRBV3-2; d_gene: .; j_gene: TRBJ1-2; CDR3aa: CASSQRTALYGYTF; CDR3nt: TGTGCCAGCAGCCAACGGACAGCGCTCTATGGCTACACCTTC
abundance: .; v_gene: TRBV11-2; d_gene: TRBD1; j_gene: TRBJ1-1; CDR3aa: CASSLRPTGVTEAFF; CDR3nt: TGTGCCAGCAGCTTGCGCCCTACAGGGGTCACTGAAGCTTTCTTT
abundance: .; v_gene: TRBV28; d_gene: .; j_gene: TRBJ2-1; CDR3aa: CASTSFGVSRRDPYDEQFF; CDR3nt: TGTGCCAGCACTTCCTTCGGGGTGTCAAGGCGGGACCCTTACGATGAGCAGTTCTTC
abundance: .; v_gene: TRBV6-5; d_gene: .; j_gene: TRBJ1-3; CDR3aa: CASSYSKRLAGNTIYF; CDR3nt: TGTGCCAGCAGTTACTCGAAGCGGTTGGCTGGAAACACCATATATTTT
abundance: .; v_gene: TRBV27; d_gene: TRBD1; j_gene: TRBJ1-6; CDR3aa: CASSLETGYSPLHF; CDR3nt: TGTGCCAGCAGTTTGGAGACAGGGTATTCACCCCTCCACTTT
abundance: .; v_gene: TRBV27; d_gene: .; j_gene: TRBJ2-7; CDR3aa: CASRPTRGQPYEQYF; CDR3nt: TGTGCCAGCAGACCTACCCGGGGTCAGCCCTACGAGCAGTACTTC
abundance: .; v_gene: TRBV28; d_gene: .; j_gene: TRBJ1-5; CDR3aa: CASSLDTGGNQPQHF; CDR3nt: TGTGCCAGCAGTCTTGATACAGGTGGCAATCAGCCCCAGCATTTT
abundance: .; v_gene: TRBV10-2; d_gene: .; j_gene: TRBJ1-3; CDR3aa: CASSKTGAGNTIYF; CDR3nt: TGCGCCAGCAGTAAGACGGGAGCTGGAAACACCATATATTTT
abundance: .; v_gene: TRBV10-3; d_gene: .; j_gene: TRBJ1-1; CDR3aa: CAISESQIGRVMNTEAFF; CDR3nt: TGTGCCATCAGTGAGTCGCAAATTGGCAGGGTCATGAACACTGAAGCTTTCTTT
abundance: .; v_gene: TRBV25-1; d_gene: TRBD2; j_gene: TRBJ2-7; CDR3aa: CASSAGGGAYGQYF; CDR3nt: TGTGCCAGCAGTGCGGGCGGGGGGGCCTACGGGCAGTACTTC
abundance: .; v_gene: TRBV30; d_gene: TRBD2; j_gene: TRBJ2-7; CDR3aa: CAWSWSGGGSYEQYF; CDR3nt: TGTGCCTGGAGTTGGAGCGGGGGAGGGTCCTACGAGCAGTACTTC
abundance: few; v_gene: TRBV6-6; d_gene: .; j_gene: TRBJ2-7; CDR3aa: CASTYSGASYEQYF; CDR3nt: TGTGCCAGCACCTACTCAGGGGCCTCCTACGAGCAGTACTTC
abundance: .; v_gene: TRBV5-1; d_gene: .; j_gene: TRBJ1-1; CDR3aa: CASSFSSDSPNTEAFF; CDR3nt: TGCGCCAGCAGCTTTAGTTCCGACAGCCCGAACACTGAAGCTTTCTTT
abundance: once; v_gene: TRBV16; d_gene: TRBD1; j_gene: TRBJ1-1; CDR3aa: CASSQRDRGFDTEAFF; CDR3nt: TGTGCCAGCAGCCAAAGGGACAGGGGATTCGACACTGAAGCTTTCTTT
abundance: .; v_gene: TRBV24-1; d_gene: .; j_gene: TRBJ2-3; CDR3aa: CATSDLLSEGSTDTQYF; CDR3nt: TGTGCCACCAGTGATTTGTTATCGGAGGGTAGCACAGATACGCAGTATTTT
abundance: .; v_gene: TRBV4-3; d_gene: .; j_gene: TRBJ1-1; CDR3aa: CASSQEALNTEAFF; CDR3nt: TGCGCCAGCAGCCAAGAAGCATTGAACACTGAAGCTTTCTTT
abundance: .; v_gene: TRBV5-4; d_gene: TRBD1; j_gene: TRBJ2-5; CDR3aa: CASRVQGATETQYF; CDR3nt: TGTGCCAGCAGAGTACAGGGGGCGACGGAGACCCAGTACTTC
abundance: .; v_gene: TRBV2; d_gene: TRBD1; j_gene: TRBJ1-5; CDR3aa: CASGGQGNQPQHF; CDR3nt: TGTGCCAGCGGCGGACAGGGCAATCAGCCCCAGCATTTT
abundance: .; v_gene: TRBV6-5; d_gene: .; j_gene: TRBJ2-7; CDR3aa: CASSYSILGGEQYF; CDR3nt: TGTGCCAGCAGTTACTCGATTCTTGGGGGGGAGCAGTACTTC
abundance: .; v_gene: TRBV4-2; d_gene: TRBD1; j_gene: TRBJ2-7; CDR3aa: CASSQDLNRGTYEQYF; CDR3nt: TGTGCCAGCAGCCAAGATTTAAACAGGGGGACCTACGAGCAGTACTTC
abundance: few; v_gene: TRBV6-2/TRBV6-3; d_gene: .; j_gene: TRBJ1-1; CDR3aa: CASSDRGGNTEAFF; CDR3nt: TGTGCCAGCAGCGACCGGGGAGGGAACACTGAAGCTTTCTTT
abundance: .; v_gene: TRBV6-1; d_gene: .; j_gene: TRBJ1-1; CDR3aa: CASSDLFRANTEAFF; CDR3nt: TGTGCCAGCAGTGATCTTTTCAGGGCGAACACTGAAGCTTTCTTT
abundance: once; v_gene: TRBV11-2; d_gene: TRBD1; j_gene: TRBJ1-5; CDR3aa: CASTRQGNQPQHF; CDR3nt: TGTGCCAGCACCCGACAGGGAAATCAGCCCCAGCATTTT
abundance: .; v_gene: TRBV4-1; d_gene: .; j_gene: TRBJ1-2; CDR3aa: CASSRGTRFGYTF; CDR3nt: TGCGCCAGCAGTCGGGGGACCCGTTTCGGCTACACCTTC
abundance: .; v_gene: TRBV18; d_gene: TRBD1; j_gene: TRBJ2-7; CDR3aa: CASSTGQGRSEQYF; CDR3nt: TGTGCCAGCTCAACGGGACAGGGACGGTCCGAGCAGTACTTC
abundance: few; v_gene: TRBV18; d_gene: .; j_gene: TRBJ2-5; CDR3aa: CASSPLLTAQETQYF; CDR3nt: TGTGCCAGCTCACCACTACTGACAGCCCAAGAGACCCAGTACTTC
abundance: .; v_gene: TRBV27; d_gene: .; j_gene: TRBJ1-2; CDR3aa: CASSLYGTPYLYGYTF; CDR3nt: TGTGCCAGCAGTTTATACGGGACACCATACCTCTATGGCTACACCTTC
abundance: once; v_gene: TRBV19; d_gene: .; j_gene: TRBJ2-1; CDR3aa: CASSIDKNEQFF; CDR3nt: TGTGCCAGTAGTATTGACAAAAATGAGCAGTTCTTC
abundance: once; v_gene: TRBV7-2; d_gene: .; j_gene: TRBJ2-1; CDR3aa: CASSPLALTNNEQFF; CDR3nt: TGTGCCAGCAGCCCGCTAGCGTTAACTAACAATGAGCAGTTCTTC
abundance: .; v_gene: TRBV6-6; d_gene: .; j_gene: TRBJ1-1; CDR3aa: CASIKAVNTEAFF; CDR3nt: TGTGCCAGCATCAAGGCGGTGAACACTGAAGCTTTCTTT
abundance: .; v_gene: TRBV28; d_gene: .; j_gene: TRBJ2-3; CDR3aa: CASREGYFTQGDNTDTQYF; CDR3nt: TGTGCCAGCAGGGAGGGCTACTTCACGCAGGGGGATAACACAGATACGCAGTATTTT
abundance: .; v_gene: TRBV30; d_gene: .; j_gene: TRBJ1-2; CDR3aa: CAWSELKRYTF; CDR3nt: TGTGCCTGGAGCGAACTTAAGCGCTACACCTTC
abundance: .; v_gene: TRBV29-1; d_gene: .; j_gene: TRBJ1-5; CDR3aa: CSVGHGRGQPQHF; CDR3nt: TGCAGCGTTGGGCATGGGAGAGGACAGCCCCAGCATTTT
abundance: .; v_gene: TRBV28; d_gene: TRBD1; j_gene: TRBJ2-3; CDR3aa: CASKLQGGTDTQYF; CDR3nt: TGTGCCAGCAAATTGCAGGGGGGCACAGATACGCAGTATTTT
abundance: .; v_gene: TRBV27; d_gene: TRBD2; j_gene: TRBJ2-7; CDR3aa: CASSLSRGTGRALSYEQYF; CDR3nt: TGTGCCAGCAGTTTATCGCGGGGTACCGGGAGGGCCTTGTCGTACGAGCAGTACTTC